This entry lists 27 T cell receptor beta chains sequenced from one sample in a study of control samples from healthy donors and cancer patients. Libraries were prepared by immunoSEQ multiplex PCR; TCRdb keeps only in-frame clonotypes and omits some of them. The repertoire holds some 140,000 clones, with approximately 93% as singletons. Sequenced sample: blood. These receptors originate from a middle-aged man in good health.

V usage is TRBV7-2 and J usage is TRBJ2-7; TRBD2 is a possible D gene (5 bases). V shed 5 bases and J shed 4 bases, with 18 bases lying between them. This CDR3 comprises 15 residues. Germline lookup yields CDR1 SGHTA and CDR2 FQGNSA. The CDR3 coding sequence is TGTGCCAGCAGCCGGACTGCCGCCGGCCCGTACGAGCAGTACTTC. Residues: CASSRTAAGPYEQYF.

The chain links TRBV6-1 to TRBJ2-2; TRBD1 or TRBD2 may be the D gene (5 bases each). The CDR3 totals 14 residues. The V end was cut by 3 bases, the J end by 4 bases, with 9 bases between. CDR1 is MNHNS and CDR2 is SASEGT in the germline V gene. The CDR3 protein is CASSEGVRTGELFF. CDR3 nucleotide sequence: TGTGCCAGCAGTGAGGGGGTTCGCACCGGGGAGCTGTTTTTT.

The chain employs TRBV12-3 or TRBV12-4 and TRBJ2-5, with 9 positions matching TRBD1. This CDR3 has 13 amino acids. Trimming at V came to 6 bases and at J to 4 bases, leaving 3 bases not matched to a gene. The CDR3 coding sequence is TGTGCCAGCAGCGGACAGGGGAGAGAGACCCAGTACTTC. Residues: CASSGQGRETQYF.

This chain links TRBV4-3 with TRBJ1-2, with a weak D call TRBD1 (6 bases). The CDR3 spans 18 residues. Per germline, CDR1 LGHNA and CDR2 YSLEER. V was clipped by 0 bases and J by 8 bases, with 25 bases between them. The CDR3 DNA is TGCGCCAGCAGCCAAGATCAGGGGAACAGGCCCTCGGAGGAAGGCTACACCTTC. Translating it yields CASSQDQGNRPSEEGYTF.

The chain is built from TRBV19 and TRBJ2-7, with 8 bases that match TRBD2. This CDR3 comprises 14 residues. V shed 4 bases and J 2 bases; nucleotides not matched to a gene: 4. Germline V gene lookup returns CDR1 LNHDA and CDR2 SQIVND (reference sequence). The CDR3 protein is CASSKLADPYEQYF. As DNA, the CDR3 is TGTGCCAGTAGTAAACTAGCGGACCCCTACGAGCAGTACTTC.

The V and J genes are TRBV28 and TRBJ2-6; either TRBD1 or TRBD2 may fit D (5 bases each). Germline values: CDR1 MDHEN, CDR2 SYDVKM. V lost 2 bases, J lost 2 bases, and 7 bases lay in between. The CDR3 runs 15 residues. The CDR3 reads CASSLMGAGANVLTF. CDR3 DNA sequence: TGTGCCAGCAGTTTAATGGGGGCTGGGGCCAACGTCCTGACTTTC.

V and J are TRBV5-5 and TRBJ2-2; perhaps TRBD2 as D (6 bases). The CDR3 runs to 14 residues. V was pared by 0 bases and J by 8 bases, with 11 bases between. From germline, CDR1 is SGHKS and CDR2 YYEKEE (reference sequence). CDR3 in DNA: TGTGCCAGCAGCTTGGCCTCCGGAGGGGGGGAGCTGTTTTTT. This encodes CASSLASGGGELFF.

The chain recombines TRBV2 with TRBJ1-2; 11 bases align to TRBD1. Germline V CDR1 and CDR2: SNHLY, FYNNEI. The CDR3 length is 14 residues. Trimming at V came to 6 bases and at J to 4 bases, leaving 4 bases not matched to a gene. CDR3 residues: CASRGQGVRYGYTF. The CDR3 coding sequence is TGTGCCAGCAGGGGACAGGGGGTTCGCTATGGCTACACCTTC.

CDR3 DNA: TGTGCCAGCAGTTTAGCTAGCGGGGGCTCTCTGTTCTTC. Its protein product is CASSLASGGSLFF. The chain carries TRBV12-3 or TRBV12-4 and TRBJ2-1; 9 bases match TRBD2. V was clipped by 0 bases and J by 15 bases; unmatched bases: 6. The CDR3 covers 13 residues.

The V call is TRBV6-5, the J call TRBJ1-2; TRBD1 aligns across 9 bases. This CDR3 comprises 13 residues. Germline CDR1 MNHEY, CDR2 SVGAGI. V shed 3 bases, J shed 9 bases, and the junction held 5 bases outside the gene matches. The CDR3 region has the DNA TGTGCCAGCAGTTATTTCGGGACAGGGAGCTACACCTTC. Amino acids: CASSYFGTGSYTF.

This rearrangement joins TRBV19 to TRBJ1-5, with D maybe TRBD1 (5 bases). The germline V gene has CDR1 LNHDA and CDR2 SQIVND (reference sequence). This CDR3 contains 14 residues. V lost 3 bases to trimming and J lost 3 bases, with 9 bases between them. The CDR3 bases are TGTGCCAGTAGTATCCGGGACCTCAATCAGCCCCAGCATTTT. Amino acid sequence: CASSIRDLNQPQHF.

The chain couples TRBV6-2 or TRBV6-3 to TRBJ1-2; D gene unclear. The CDR3 loop spans 13 amino acids. V lost 4 bases, J lost 4 bases, and 10 bases lay in between. The germline gives CDR1 MNHEY, CDR2 SVGEGT. Here the CDR3 DNA reads TGTGCCAGCAGTTCCGACGGACTCTATGGCTACACCTTC. Translating gives CASSSDGLYGYTF.

This chain uses TRBV6-5 with TRBJ1-1, with 7 bases that match TRBD1. CDR3 length equals 15 residues. Germline V gene data show CDR1 as MNHEY and CDR2 as SVGAGI. V trimming: 5 bases; J trimming: 1 base; junction bases outside the gene matches: 7. CDR3 DNA sequence: TGTGCCAGCAGTCTCCGACGACAGGGGAACACTGAAGCTTTCTTT. Translated: CASSLRRQGNTEAFF.

The chain couples TRBV28 to TRBJ1-3; weak D call: TRBD1 (5 bases). The length of the CDR3 is 14 residues. The germline V gene encodes CDR1 MDHEN and CDR2 SYDVKM. The V end lost 3 bases, the J end lost 2 bases, and 8 bases lay between the germline ends. CDR3 amino acids: CASSFGGAGNTIYF. The CDR3 coding sequence is TGTGCCAGCAGTTTCGGAGGGGCTGGAAACACCATATATTTT.

The V call is TRBV29-1, the J call TRBJ2-3; 7 bases are a match to TRBD1. The CDR3 runs 13 residues. Per the germline V gene, CDR1 is SQVTM and CDR2 is ANQGSEA. J lost 2 bases, V lost 5 bases, and 4 bases had no gene match. This CDR3 reads CSVSGQPTDTQYF. The CDR3 DNA is TGCAGCGTTTCGGGACAGCCCACAGATACGCAGTATTTT.

This clone has just a few counts. This chain uses TRBV6-5 with TRBJ1-2, with D maybe TRBD1 (5 bases). The CDR3 runs to 15 residues. With 6 bases removed from V and 2 bases from J, the gap between germline ends came to 16 bases. Germline assignment: CDR1 MNHEY and CDR2 SVGAGI. In nucleotides, the CDR3 is TGTGCCAGCAGCAGCCCTAGACAGCTAAACTATGGCTACACCTTC. It yields the protein CASSSPRQLNYGYTF.

V and J are TRBV27 and TRBJ1-2; D is possibly TRBD1 (5 bases). Germline V gene sequence: CDR1 MNHEY, CDR2 SMNVEV (reference sequence). The V end lost 2 bases, the J end lost 4 bases, and 20 bases lay between the germline ends. This CDR3 spans 17 amino acids. The CDR3 here is CASSLTLPGLGGYGYTF. CDR3 bases: TGTGCCAGCAGTTTAACTTTACCAGGGCTGGGGGGCTATGGCTACACCTTC.

The chain employs TRBV7-2 and TRBJ1-2; D is uncertain. There are 13 residues in the CDR3. V lost 3 bases and J 4 bases, leaving 9 bases between the germline ends. CDR1 and CDR2 (germline): SGHTA, FQGNSA. The chain's CDR3 is CASSFGSGYGYTF. The CDR3 region has the DNA TGTGCCAGCAGCTTCGGGAGTGGCTATGGCTACACCTTC.

This clone was found once. The rearrangement links TRBV30 to TRBJ2-3; possibly TRBD2 for D (6 bases). The germline gives CDR1 GTSNPN, CDR2 SVGIG (reference sequence). This CDR3 has 14 amino acids. V was pared by 3 bases and J by 3 bases, with 13 bases between. CDR3 coding DNA: TGTGCCTGGAGGACGGGGGAATGGACAGATACGCAGTATTTT. It translates to CAWRTGEWTDTQYF.

The chain carries TRBV19 and TRBJ1-1; TRBD1 is a possible D gene (6 bases). Trimming stripped 5 bases from V and 2 bases from J, with 9 bases between. Germline CDR1 LNHDA, CDR2 SQIVND (reference sequence). The length of the CDR3 is 13 residues. CDR3 in amino acids: CASSGQLNTEAFF. The CDR3 nucleotides read TGTGCCAGTAGTGGACAGCTCAACACTGAAGCTTTCTTT.

The chain carries TRBV27 and TRBJ1-2; 7 positions agree with TRBD1. The germline CDR1 and CDR2 sequences are MNHEY and SMNVEV (reference sequence). With V trimmed by 6 bases and J by 4 bases, 5 bases remained unmatched. CDR3 size: 13 residues. The CDR3 here is CASRQGSAYGYTF. The CDR3 DNA reads TGTGCCAGCAGACAGGGGAGCGCCTATGGCTACACCTTC.

This chain links TRBV5-1 with TRBJ2-1; 8 bases fit TRBD1. Germline V gives CDR1 SGHRS, CDR2 YFSETQ. The CDR3 is 14 residues long. V lost 4 bases, J lost 7 bases, and 7 bases stayed unmatched. The CDR3 protein is CASSTGQGLNEQFF. The DNA for the CDR3 is TGCGCCAGCAGCACTGGACAGGGCCTGAATGAGCAGTTCTTC.

In DNA, the CDR3 is TGCACCAGCAGCCAGGGCGGGGGTCCTAACACCGGGGAGCTGTTTTTT. Amino acids: CTSSQGGGPNTGELFF. The chain is built from TRBV1 and TRBJ2-2; the D call of TRBD2 is as the table states it, not checked on the DNA. TRBV1 is a recognized pseudogene. This CDR3 spans 16 amino acids.

The chain recombines TRBV4-2 with TRBJ1-6, with D perhaps TRBD1 (5 bases). V lost 4 bases to trimming and J lost 2 bases, with 15 bases between them. This CDR3 region has 17 residues. CDR1 LGHNA and CDR2 YNFKEQ come from the germline V gene. Here the CDR3 DNA reads TGTGCCAGCAGCCCGGACAAGGATGGAACCTATAATTCACCCCTCCACTTT. It specifies CASSPDKDGTYNSPLHF.

This chain joins TRBV12-5 and TRBJ1-2; D ambiguous. The V end lost 0 bases, the J end lost 0 bases, and 11 bases lay between the germline ends. This CDR3 has 16 amino acids. Germline CDR1 reads LGHNT; CDR2 reads FRNRAP. CDR3: CASGLVSGPSNYGYTF. The CDR3 DNA follows: TGTGCTAGTGGTTTGGTATCAGGACCTTCTAACTATGGCTACACCTTC.

The chain has TRBV18 and TRBJ1-2, with D unclear. The V and J ends lost 3 bases and 8 bases respectively, with 13 bases between them. Germline CDR1 and CDR2: KGHSH and LQKENI. The CDR3 is 13 residues long. Here the CDR3 reads CASSPQEGGGYTF. CDR3 sequence (DNA): TGTGCCAGCTCACCCCAAGAGGGCGGGGGCTACACCTTC.

V gene TRBV5-4 combines with J gene TRBJ1-2; a weak D match, TRBD1 (5 bases). The length of the CDR3 is 15 residues. The germline V gene has CDR1 SGHNT and CDR2 YYREEE (reference sequence). V was pared by 4 bases and J by 3 bases, with 16 bases between. This chain's CDR3 is CASSPAGPSDYGYTF. The CDR3 DNA sequence: TGTGCCAGCAGCCCAGCGGGACCCTCTGACTATGGCTACACCTTC.